The following is a TCR beta chain sequence with its context. This clonotype was seen ten or more times. Its antigen is still unknown. Base qualities are not provided; no much larger clone lies one nucleotide away. The V and J ends are trimmed by 2 bases and 2 bases, leaving 9 bases between them. The CDR3 runs 15 amino acids, cysteine and phenylalanine included. Only the CDR3 DNA stays, 45 bases, in frame from base 1. CDR1 is given as MNHEY and CDR2 as SVGEGT, both from the germline V gene. TCR beta CDR3 regions were amplified from RNA transcripts for repertoire sequencing. A first-round RT-PCR used HTBI primers with the Qiagen OneStep RT-PCR kit, followed by a second-round multiplex PCR, size selection and purification. Libraries were sequenced paired-end with 100 bp reads on an Illumina HiSeq2000. The study's processing was this. SOAPnuke was used to process the reads, removing any read that contained adapters or uncalled bases, had a mean Phred below 15, or lacked an exact match to the constant primer or identifier. COPE v1.2.5 was used to merge the high-quality paired reads. Each unique nucleotide sequence was defined as a clonotype, and clonotypes were aligned to IMGT TRB V, D and J references with MiTCR v1.1. Only V-J combinations with frequency above 0.0001 were analysed, covering about 99% of repertoires. For each V-J combination, a TCR clonal expansion and chaos score was defined as the ratio of F50 clonal expansion to chaos observed in the TCRdist matrix. Welch's t-statistics and random forest were used to reduce the features to about 14 V-J combinations, which were then used as input to a naive Bayes classifier. Thyroid-blood repertoire similarity was quantified with the Morisita-Horn index. The public reads were quality trimmed at Q25 with fastp and then assembled into clones with MiXCR by TCRdb, keeping productive beta chains. CDR3 protein sequences are deduplicated, and each keeps its most common genes and DNA. The V and J calls reflect TCRdb's pipeline rather than the authors' work. Across this sample there are 300,000 to 400,000 distinct CDR3 sequences, with about a sixth seen only once. The ten largest clones add up to 9% to 15% of the sample.

Ophthalmopathy patients were characterized by moderately to severely active disease, a Clinical Activity Score of at least 3, a NOSPECS grade of at least 4, and a disease duration under 3 months. Patients with other autoimmune diseases, uncontrolled infections, pregnancy or lactation were excluded. Clinical symptoms, serum thyroxine, TRAb, thyroid ultrasound and orbital computed tomography formed the basis of the diagnosis. Using Ficoll-Paque density gradient centrifugation, PBMCs were isolated from 9.5 to 10 ml of fresh peripheral blood. Total RNA was extracted using Trizol reagent, and RNA quality was checked on an Agilent 2100 Bioanalyzer. This specimen comes from a study of Graves' ophthalmopathy and Graves' hyperthyroidism (dated by TCRdb to 2017 to 2018). Background for the entire study: Peripheral blood was collected at initial diagnosis, before any treatment. The study used signatures of the TCR beta repertoire to tell Graves' ophthalmopathy apart from Graves' hyperthyroidism and to predict which patients would progress to ophthalmopathy. An independent validation cohort comprised roughly 20 hyperthyroidism patients and roughly 15 patients who later progressed from hyperthyroidism to ophthalmopathy. A discovery set of 100 or so patients (43 ophthalmopathy, fewer than 60 stable hyperthyroidism) was enrolled to explore V-J signatures distinguishing ophthalmopathy from hyperthyroidism. In five to seven hyperthyroidism patients, the T-cell repertoire of thyroid tissue was compared with the T-cell repertoire of blood. In total, over 130 blood samples were TCR-sequenced: approximately 42 ophthalmopathy, 80 or so hyperthyroidism and some 17 hyperthyroidism-to-ophthalmopathy patients. Following sample collection, hyperthyroidism patients were given methimazole at a starting dose of 30 mg daily, and ophthalmopathy patients were given high-dose intravenous methylprednisolone. Paper-wide results and their limitations: No statistical method was used to predetermine the sample size, and group allocation was not hidden from the investigators. Most expanded thyroid clonotypes with a frequency above 0.001 also appeared in blood, which suggests that blood repertoires may reflect the immune response in the thyroid. Ophthalmopathy was separated from stable hyperthyroidism by the 13-signature model with about 90% sensitivity and approximately 84% specificity in cross-validation and with 80%/75% in the test set. In validation, the model predicted ophthalmopathy progression with 55% to 71% sensitivity and 72.22% specificity; approximately 12 predicted patients were CT-confirmed with GO in a median of approximately six months.

The clonotype originates from an adult man with Graves' ophthalmopathy. The sequenced sample was peripheral blood. The rearranged segments are TRBV6-2 or TRBV6-3 and TRBJ2-2; the D gene assignment is ambiguous. The DNA reads TGTGCCAGCAGTTACGACGGACCTAACACCGGGGAGCTGTTTTTT. This gives the protein CASSYDGPNTGELFF.